A single sample gave rise to the 5 T cell receptor beta chains below, sequenced in a study of read filtering for tumor transcriptome and immune sequencing. This library used approximately 370 ng RNA and molecular barcoded adaptors spanning alpha/delta and beta/gamma chains. TCRdb used MiXCR to reprocess the reads, holding one entry per CDR3 protein. Of 100,000 to 150,000 distinct CDR3 sequences listed, approximately 13% are singletons. Sequencing was performed on a population of CD138-negative cells sorted from bone marrow. The source is a donor aged 40 or over with multiple myeloma.

There are a few counts of this clonotype. With a much larger clone just one base away, this may be a read error. A read error is likely, as this CDR3 ends without the conserved phenylalanine or tryptophan. The chain uses TRBV27 and TRBJ2-2; a weak D match, TRBD1 (6 bases). Looked up from germline, CDR1 is MNHEY and CDR2 is SMNVEV (reference sequence). This CDR3 is 14 amino acids long. Trimming took off 5 bases at V and 4 bases at J, with 11 bases between the two ends. CDR3 sequence reads: CASSPRGGTGELFS. CDR3 DNA sequence: TGTGCCAGCAGTCCCAGGGGTGGCACCGGGGAGCTGTTTTCT.

The table lists this clonotype with many counts. V usage is TRBV6-5 and J usage is TRBJ1-5; D may be TRBD1 (6 bases). Germline V lookup: CDR1 MNHEY, CDR2 SVGAGI. The V and J ends lost 0 bases and 6 bases respectively, with 9 bases between them. CDR3 length: 14 amino acids. For the CDR3, the DNA is TGTGCCAGCAGTTACTCGGGGGGCCGTCAGCCCCAGCATTTT. It yields the protein CASSYSGGRQPQHF.

Many counts were recorded for this clonotype. The chain recombines TRBV6-2 or TRBV6-3 with TRBJ2-7; 10 nucleotides align to TRBD2. V gave up 8 bases and J gave up 3 bases; unmatched junction bases: 13. The CDR3 has 16 residues. CDR1 is MNHEY and CDR2 is SVGEGT in the germline V gene. CDR3 region: CASYRSRTSGFYEQYF. DNA for the CDR3: TGTGCCAGCTATCGGTCCAGGACTAGCGGTTTCTACGAGCAGTACTTC.

This clonotype was observed at least ten times. This chain links TRBV7-6 with TRBJ2-7; 7 nucleotides match TRBD2. The germline CDR1 and CDR2 sequences are SGHVS and FNYEAQ. The CDR3 is made up of 14 amino acids. With 10 bases clipped from V and 6 bases from J, the junction kept 15 bases outside the gene matches. The CDR3 coding sequence is TGTGCCACCTCACTCCTCCAGCGGGACGGCGAGCAGTACTTC. Its translation: CATSLLQRDGEQYF.

About this clonotype itself: This may arise from a read error, as a much more abundant clone is one base away. The rearrangement joins TRBV20-1 to TRBJ2-1; D unclear. Germline V lookup: CDR1 DFQATT, CDR2 SNEGSKA (reference sequence). Trimming left V 0 bases short and J 8 bases short, with 20 bases between. CDR3 length: 16 amino acids. In nucleotides, the CDR3 is TGCAGTGCTAGAGACACGATTCTGAGTTCCGACGATGAGCAGTTCTTC. Translated: CSARDTILSSDDEQFF.